The rows below give T cell receptor beta chains drawn from one sample of a study of OX40 agonist ivuxolimab in advanced cancers. TCRdb keeps only in-frame clones here, not all; method: immunoSEQ multiplex PCR. The sample has around 80,000 clones; over 75% are singletons. The source was CD4+ or CD8+ T cells sorted from blood, collected in a trial of the OX40 agonist ivuxolimab. The receptors derive from an adult with an advanced solid tumor such as melanoma, head and neck, liver or kidney cancer. Both conserved end residues are part of each CDR3. Fields, in order: V gene, J gene, CDR3 protein.

v_call: TRBV6-1; j_call: TRBJ1-5; cdr3_aa: CASSGTGGYQPQHF
v_call: TRBV11-3; j_call: TRBJ2-3; cdr3_aa: CASSRGVTDTQYF
v_call: TRBV14; j_call: TRBJ2-5; cdr3_aa: CASSQILGATQYF
v_call: TRBV7-9; j_call: TRBJ1-2; cdr3_aa: CASSPDRATFIGYTF
v_call: TRBV28; j_call: TRBJ2-7; cdr3_aa: CASRGAGGNSYEQYF
v_call: TRBV5-4; j_call: TRBJ1-2; cdr3_aa: CASSLPGGYGYTF
v_call: TRBV30; j_call: TRBJ2-1; cdr3_aa: CAWSPRVDEQFF
v_call: TRBV6-5; j_call: TRBJ2-5; cdr3_aa: CATALAKTQYF
v_call: TRBV11-1; j_call: TRBJ2-1; cdr3_aa: CASSLTSGRIYEQFF
v_call: TRBV7-8; j_call: TRBJ1-2; cdr3_aa: CASSLTAGSLSGYTF
v_call: TRBV2; j_call: TRBJ2-5; cdr3_aa: CASSDSSGRWETQYF
v_call: TRBV5-1; j_call: TRBJ1-1; cdr3_aa: CASSLRAGPRRGDTEAFF
v_call: TRBV11-1; j_call: TRBJ1-2; cdr3_aa: CASSQGGLRGGYTF
v_call: TRBV28; j_call: TRBJ2-7; cdr3_aa: CASGGSPPGYEQYF
v_call: TRBV30; j_call: TRBJ1-5; cdr3_aa: CAWSRTADNQPQHF
v_call: TRBV18; j_call: TRBJ2-7; cdr3_aa: CASSPPGQTGEQYF
v_call: TRBV19; j_call: TRBJ1-5; cdr3_aa: CASSIGGGTNQPQHF
v_call: TRBV2; j_call: TRBJ1-2; cdr3_aa: CASRPDSFAYGYTF
v_call: TRBV28; j_call: TRBJ1-2; cdr3_aa: CASSLHNNYGYTF
v_call: TRBV5-4; j_call: TRBJ1-1; cdr3_aa: CASSTRRAGMNTEAFF
v_call: TRBV28; j_call: TRBJ1-1; cdr3_aa: CASSNPMNTEAFF
v_call: TRBV18; j_call: TRBJ2-2; cdr3_aa: CASSPSHFDGELFF
v_call: TRBV7-2; j_call: TRBJ1-2; cdr3_aa: CASSLVTGKGSGYGYTF
v_call: TRBV28; j_call: TRBJ2-5; cdr3_aa: CASSLWPGQGETQYF
v_call: TRBV18; j_call: TRBJ2-7; cdr3_aa: CASSPPRPGEQYF
v_call: TRBV21-1; j_call: TRBJ2-1; cdr3_aa: CASTEGQGDEQFF
v_call: TRBV20-1; j_call: TRBJ2-1; cdr3_aa: CSASGINEQFF
v_call: TRBV19; j_call: TRBJ2-7; cdr3_aa: CASSSTSGSPYEQYF
v_call: TRBV25-1; j_call: TRBJ1-1; cdr3_aa: CASTVAAKSEAFF
v_call: TRBV6-6; j_call: TRBJ2-5; cdr3_aa: CASSWTSGGAQTQYF
v_call: TRBV2; j_call: TRBJ2-7; cdr3_aa: CASKSGQGAYEQYF
v_call: TRBV7-8; j_call: TRBJ2-3; cdr3_aa: CASSSGTSGRSRTDTQYF
v_call: TRBV6-1; j_call: TRBJ1-5; cdr3_aa: CASIRDRGSIEAQHF
v_call: TRBV5-1; j_call: TRBJ2-1; cdr3_aa: CASSGSGESYNEQFF
v_call: TRBV18; j_call: TRBJ2-5; cdr3_aa: CASSLDRVRETQYF
v_call: TRBV9; j_call: TRBJ2-7; cdr3_aa: CASSSSPGQGPYEQYF
v_call: TRBV9; j_call: TRBJ2-1; cdr3_aa: CASSKTGISVDEQFF
v_call: TRBV19; j_call: TRBJ2-1; cdr3_aa: CASSIVGGEQFF
v_call: TRBV6-5; j_call: TRBJ1-2; cdr3_aa: CASSYSNSNYGYTF
v_call: TRBV4-1; j_call: TRBJ2-1; cdr3_aa: CASFSYSPNENGEQFF
v_call: TRBV5-1; j_call: TRBJ1-4; cdr3_aa: CASSDSTNEKLFF
v_call: TRBV6-5; j_call: TRBJ2-7; cdr3_aa: CASSPSGWGQEQYF
v_call: TRBV28; j_call: TRBJ2-5; cdr3_aa: CASSLAPGGQETQYF
v_call: TRBV11-2; j_call: TRBJ2-7; cdr3_aa: CASSLRGGIYEQYF
v_call: TRBV27; j_call: TRBJ2-7; cdr3_aa: CASSLSPPGLPKGVYEQYF
v_call: TRBV27; j_call: TRBJ1-5; cdr3_aa: CASAQREYQPQHF
v_call: TRBV5-1; j_call: TRBJ1-3; cdr3_aa: CASSLGSGNTIYF
v_call: TRBV5-6; j_call: TRBJ2-2; cdr3_aa: CASSFATGELFF
v_call: TRBV9; j_call: TRBJ1-5; cdr3_aa: CASSGTATNQPQHF
v_call: TRBV18; j_call: TRBJ1-5; cdr3_aa: CASSPLFPTYQPQHF
v_call: TRBV5-1; j_call: TRBJ2-5; cdr3_aa: CASSLVEETQYF
v_call: TRBV5-1; j_call: TRBJ2-3; cdr3_aa: CASSFAGNTDTQYF
v_call: TRBV7-8; j_call: TRBJ2-1; cdr3_aa: CASSSYYRAPSYNEQFF
v_call: TRBV15; j_call: TRBJ2-5; cdr3_aa: CATSGSGNVRETQYF
v_call: TRBV9; j_call: TRBJ2-3; cdr3_aa: CASSTASGINTDTQYF
v_call: TRBV6-5; j_call: TRBJ2-7; cdr3_aa: CASWPGRGEQYF
v_call: TRBV4-1; j_call: TRBJ1-3; cdr3_aa: CASSQGVLSGNTIYF
v_call: TRBV28; j_call: TRBJ1-3; cdr3_aa: CASSPPTVSGNTIYF
v_call: TRBV7-9; j_call: TRBJ2-3; cdr3_aa: CASSLDLTDTQYF
v_call: TRBV14; j_call: TRBJ2-3; cdr3_aa: CASSQGGAATQYF